The present T cell receptor (beta chain) was sequenced within a study of T cell responses to AZD1222 COVID-19 vaccine. Regarding the study as a whole: Two AZD1222 administrations were followed by greater Spike-specific TCR breadth and depth. Among those given AZD1222, only five or six were seropositive at baseline. There were mostly white British donors and more females than males, and clonal diversity was possibly underestimated. Scientists sampled the repertoires only once the peak T cell response had passed.

The repertoire was sequenced with immunoSEQ multiplex PCR; TCRdb's copy has only in-frame clones and lacks some. The sample carries under 150,000 clones, around 92% recorded once. Comments on this clone: Its cognate antigen is unknown.

The germline gives CDR1 SQVTM, CDR2 ANQGSEA. V gave up 1 base and J gave up 0 bases, with 21 bases separating them. This CDR3 contains 18 residues. This chain joins TRBV29-1 and TRBJ1-2, with D perhaps matching TRBD1 (5 bases). The sequencing here drew on peripheral blood, taken 28 days after the second AZD1222 dose. This clonotype was sampled from an adult who received the AZD1222 COVID-19 vaccine. The CDR3 DNA reads TGCAGCGTTGAAGGGGGGGAGGCAGGTCTCTATACTAACTATGGCTACACCTTC. Translated, it gives CSVEGGEAGLYTNYGYTF.